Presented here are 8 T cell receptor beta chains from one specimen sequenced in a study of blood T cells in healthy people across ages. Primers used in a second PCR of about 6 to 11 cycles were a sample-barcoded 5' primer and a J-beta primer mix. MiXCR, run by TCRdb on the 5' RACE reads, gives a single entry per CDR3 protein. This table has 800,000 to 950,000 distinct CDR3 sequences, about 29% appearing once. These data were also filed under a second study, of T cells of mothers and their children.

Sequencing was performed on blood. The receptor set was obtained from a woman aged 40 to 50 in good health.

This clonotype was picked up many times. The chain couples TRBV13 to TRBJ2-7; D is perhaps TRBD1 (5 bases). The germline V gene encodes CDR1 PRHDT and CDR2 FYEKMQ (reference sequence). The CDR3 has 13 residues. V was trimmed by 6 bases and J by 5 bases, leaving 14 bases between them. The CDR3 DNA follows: TGTGCCAGCAGTCCACAGGATTCCCACGAGCAGTACTTC. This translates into CASSPQDSHEQYF. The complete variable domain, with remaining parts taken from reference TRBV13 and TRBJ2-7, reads AAGVIQSPRHLIKEKRETATLKCYPIPRHDTVYWYQQGPGQDPQFLISFYEKMQSDKGSIPDRFSAQQFSDYHSELNMSSLELGDSALYFCASSPQDSHEQYFGPGTRLTVT.

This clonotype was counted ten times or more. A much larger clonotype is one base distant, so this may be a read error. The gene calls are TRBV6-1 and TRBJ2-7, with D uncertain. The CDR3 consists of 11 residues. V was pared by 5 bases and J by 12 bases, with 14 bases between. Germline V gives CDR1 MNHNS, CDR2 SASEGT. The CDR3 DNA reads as TGTGCCAGCAGTTCCCGGGCCAAACGGTACTTC. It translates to CASSSRAKRYF.

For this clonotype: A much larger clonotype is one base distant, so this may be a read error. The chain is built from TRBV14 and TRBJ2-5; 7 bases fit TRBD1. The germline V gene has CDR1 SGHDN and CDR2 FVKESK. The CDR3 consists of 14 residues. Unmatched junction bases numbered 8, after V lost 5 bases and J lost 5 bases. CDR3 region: CASSRNRGHETQYF. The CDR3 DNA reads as TGTGCCAGCAGCAGAAACAGGGGCCATGAGACCCAGTACTTC.

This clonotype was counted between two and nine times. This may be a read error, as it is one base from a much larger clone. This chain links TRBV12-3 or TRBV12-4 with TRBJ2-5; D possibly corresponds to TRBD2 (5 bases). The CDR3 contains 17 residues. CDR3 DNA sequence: TGTGCCAGCAGGCGCAGCCTCAGAGGGCCCAAACAAGGGACCCAGTACTTC. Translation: CASRRSLRGPKQGTQYF.

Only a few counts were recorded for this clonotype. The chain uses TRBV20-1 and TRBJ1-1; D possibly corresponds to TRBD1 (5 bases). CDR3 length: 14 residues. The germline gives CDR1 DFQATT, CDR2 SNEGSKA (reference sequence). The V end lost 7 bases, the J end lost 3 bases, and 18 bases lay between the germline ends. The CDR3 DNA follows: TGCAGTGTTCCGAACAGACAGACACACACTGAAGCTTTCTTT. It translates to CSVPNRQTHTEAFF.

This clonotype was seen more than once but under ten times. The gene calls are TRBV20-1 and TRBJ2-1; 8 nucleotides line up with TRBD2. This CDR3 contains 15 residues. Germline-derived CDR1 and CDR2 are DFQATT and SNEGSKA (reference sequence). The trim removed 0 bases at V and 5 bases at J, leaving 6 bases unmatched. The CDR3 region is CSARDAGGGHNEQFF. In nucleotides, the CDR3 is TGCAGTGCTAGAGATGCCGGGGGGGGACACAATGAGCAGTTCTTC.

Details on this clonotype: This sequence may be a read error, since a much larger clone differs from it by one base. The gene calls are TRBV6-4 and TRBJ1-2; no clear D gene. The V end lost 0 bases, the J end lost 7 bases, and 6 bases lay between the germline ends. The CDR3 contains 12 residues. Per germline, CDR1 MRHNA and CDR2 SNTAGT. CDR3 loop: CASSDSWGGYTF. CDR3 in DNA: TGTGCCAGCAGTGACTCGTGGGGTGGCTACACCTTC.

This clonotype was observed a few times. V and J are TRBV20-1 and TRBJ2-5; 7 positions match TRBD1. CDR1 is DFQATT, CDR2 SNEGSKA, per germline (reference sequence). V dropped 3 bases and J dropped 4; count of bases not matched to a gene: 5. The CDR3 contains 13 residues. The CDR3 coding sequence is TGCAGTGCTAGCGGGCAGGGGGTAGAGACCCAGTACTTC. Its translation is CSASGQGVETQYF.